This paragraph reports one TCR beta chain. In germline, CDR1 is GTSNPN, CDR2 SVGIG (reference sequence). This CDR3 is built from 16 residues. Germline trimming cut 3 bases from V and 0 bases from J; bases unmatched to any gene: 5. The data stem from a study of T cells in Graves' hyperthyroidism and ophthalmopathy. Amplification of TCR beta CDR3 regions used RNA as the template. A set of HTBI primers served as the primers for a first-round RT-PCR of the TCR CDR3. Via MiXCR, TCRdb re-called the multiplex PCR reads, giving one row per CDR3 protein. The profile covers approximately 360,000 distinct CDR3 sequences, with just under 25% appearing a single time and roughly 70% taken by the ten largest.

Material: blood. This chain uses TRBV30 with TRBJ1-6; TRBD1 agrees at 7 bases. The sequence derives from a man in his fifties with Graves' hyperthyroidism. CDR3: CAWSSGGSSYNSPLHF. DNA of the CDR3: TGTGCCTGGAGCTCAGGGGGAAGCTCCTATAATTCACCCCTCCACTTT.